The rows below give T cell receptor beta chains drawn from one sample of a study of Ad26.COV2.S vaccination and SARS-CoV-2 variants. Measured with immunoSEQ multiplex PCR; TCRdb has only the in-frame clones, and not every one. The repertoire holds around 300,000 clones, with under 90% as singletons. Sequenced here: peripheral blood, sampled in a trial of Ad26.COV2.S vaccine versus placebo. The origin of the receptors is a person aged 18-65 years who received the Ad26.COV2.S COVID-19 vaccine or a placebo. Each CDR3 is given with its conserved first and last residue. D genes are given only for firm matches. A clone size is listed for some rows: how often the clone was seen (once, few, many), or a class if it is expanded.

j_call v_call clone_size d_call cdr3_nt cdr3_aa
TRBJ1-1 TRBV4-3 - - TGCGCCAGCAGCCAAGATTTATTCCCCGAAGCGAACACTGAAGCTTTCTTT CASSQDLFPEANTEAFF
TRBJ1-1 TRBV6-4 - TRBD1 TGTGCCAGCTCTCAGGAGACAGGGCTAGAAGCTTTCTTT CASSQETGLEAFF
TRBJ2-4 TRBV3-1/TRBV3-2 - TRBD1 TGTGCCAGCAGCCAAGCGAACCTCAGGGGGCAGTACTTC CASSQANLRGQYF
TRBJ1-2 TRBV7-8 - - TGTGCCAGCAGCCGCATCTTACAGGGAGCCTATGGCTACACCTTC CASSRILQGAYGYTF
TRBJ1-2 TRBV15 - TRBD1 TGTGCCACCAGCCAAGACAGGGGACGTAGCTATGGCTACACCTTC CATSQDRGRSYGYTF
TRBJ1-1 TRBV12-3/TRBV12-4 - - TGTGCCAGCAGTTTAAAGGGTAACACTGAAGCTTTCTTT CASSLKGNTEAFF
TRBJ2-3 TRBV6-5 once - TGTGCCAGCAGTTACTCCTTTCAGGTCACAGATACGCAGTATTTT CASSYSFQVTDTQYF
TRBJ2-1 TRBV10-3 once - TGTGCCATCAGTGAGTCAGTTGACAGTAAGAATGAGCAGTTCTTC CAISESVDSKNEQFF
TRBJ1-1 TRBV7-9 - - TGTGCCAGCAGCTTCCCGGGGGACACTGAAGCTTTCTTT CASSFPGDTEAFF
TRBJ1-1 TRBV7-8 - - TGTGCCAGCAGCTTAGACGTGTGGAACACTGAAGCTTTCTTT CASSLDVWNTEAFF
TRBJ2-6 TRBV9 - - TGTGCCAGCAGCTCCAGACGGCAGGGAGGCTCTGGGGCCAACGTCCTGACTTTC CASSSRRQGGSGANVLTF
TRBJ1-2 TRBV12-3/TRBV12-4 - - TGTGCCAGTTTGAATTTGCAGACCTATGGCTACACCTTC CASLNLQTYGYTF
TRBJ1-2 TRBV19 - - TGTGCCAGTAGTATTTCCCCGGACAGATACTATGGCTACACCTTC CASSISPDRYYGYTF
TRBJ2-3 TRBV12-5 - - TGTGCTAGTGGTTTGGTACCGGGGGTGGATACGCAGTATTTT CASGLVPGVDTQYF
TRBJ2-1 TRBV5-1 - - TGCGCCAGCAGCGGGACGGGGAATTTAAATGAGCAGTTCTTC CASSGTGNLNEQFF
TRBJ2-1 TRBV5-1 - TRBD2 TGCGCCAGCAGCTTGGTCGCGGGGGGCGCCTACAATGAGCAGTTCTTC CASSLVAGGAYNEQFF
TRBJ1-1 TRBV5-5 - TRBD1 TGTGCCAGCAGCTTGGGGACAGGCACTGAAGCTTTCTTT CASSLGTGTEAFF
TRBJ2-3 TRBV5-6 - TRBD1 TGTGCCAGCAGCTTGTCTACAGGGGAGCTCGCAGATACGCAGTATTTT CASSLSTGELADTQYF
TRBJ1-5 TRBV4-1 - - TGCGCCAGCAGCCATGCTAGTGGTGGGAGCAATCAGCCCCAGCATTTT CASSHASGGSNQPQHF
TRBJ1-4 TRBV27 - - TGTGCCAGCAGTTTGGGAGTTTCAACTAATGAAAAACTGTTTTTT CASSLGVSTNEKLFF
TRBJ1-3 TRBV21-1 - - TGTGCCAGTCTTGAGGGGGTATATTTT CASLEGVYF
TRBJ1-5 TRBV28 - TRBD1 TGTGCCAGCACCGCGGACAGGGGGCGGGCTAGCAATCAGCCCCAGCATTTT CASTADRGRASNQPQHF
TRBJ2-3 TRBV10-3 - - TGTGCCATCAAGGAATGGGACACAAGCACAGATACGCAGTATTTT CAIKEWDTSTDTQYF
TRBJ2-7 TRBV28 - - TGTGCCAGCAGTTTATTTGGGGTGGTGTACGAGCAGTACTTC CASSLFGVVYEQYF
TRBJ1-3 TRBV9 - - TGTGCCAGCAGCTCTCAAGTACTCTCTGGAAACACCATATATTTT CASSSQVLSGNTIYF
TRBJ1-2 TRBV7-9 - - TGTGCCAGCAGCTTAAGGGGAACAGAGCCTAACACCTTC CASSLRGTEPNTF
TRBJ1-5 TRBV6-1 - - TGTGCCAGCAGTGAGGTCCGGGGTTCAAATCAGCCCCAGCATTTT CASSEVRGSNQPQHF
TRBJ1-1 TRBV7-9 - - TGTGCCAGCAGCCGCGCGGGGGCGAGGGCTGAAGCTTTCTTT CASSRAGARAEAFF
TRBJ2-3 TRBV28 - - TGTGCCAGCAGCGTTAGGAGGGCGCTTCCTAGCACAGATACGCAGTATTTT CASSVRRALPSTDTQYF
TRBJ2-3 TRBV12-3/TRBV12-4 - - TGTGCCAGCTGTCACGGGGGTGATACGCAGTATTTT CASCHGGDTQYF
TRBJ1-5 TRBV4-3 - - TGCGCCAGCAGCCAAGATTTTAGGACCGAAGATCAGCCCCAGCATTTT CASSQDFRTEDQPQHF
TRBJ1-6 TRBV6-5 - - TGTGCCAGCAGCCAGGGGTACAATTCACCCCTCCACTTT CASSQGYNSPLHF
TRBJ2-5 TRBV2 - TRBD2 TGTGCCAGCACCGGGGGAGGGTCTAAGGCGACTCAAGAGACCCAGTACTTC CASTGGGSKATQETQYF
TRBJ1-1 TRBV19 - - TGTGCCAGTAGCTCCCGGGGACTTCGGGAGAACACTGAAGCTTTCTTT CASSSRGLRENTEAFF
TRBJ2-7 TRBV4-1 - - TGCGCCAGCAGCCCCGGGACCTACGAGCAGTACTTC CASSPGTYEQYF
TRBJ1-2 TRBV5-4 - - TGTGCCAGCAGCCCCTTTCCTAAAATCTATGGCTACACCTTC CASSPFPKIYGYTF
TRBJ2-7 TRBV5-4 - - TGTGCCAGCAGCTCGGACAGAACCTACGAGCAGTACTTC CASSSDRTYEQYF
TRBJ1-1 TRBV7-9 - TRBD1 TGTGCCAGCAGCCCTCGACAGGGGGGATCTGAAGCTTTCTTT CASSPRQGGSEAFF
TRBJ1-1 TRBV14 - - TGTGCCAGCAGCCAAGATCGCCTTTCGGAGGGTGAAGCTTTCTTT CASSQDRLSEGEAFF
TRBJ2-5 TRBV4-1 - - TGCGCCTCCCAAGGACTTCTAACGGGTTCGGAGACCCAGTACTTC CASQGLLTGSETQYF